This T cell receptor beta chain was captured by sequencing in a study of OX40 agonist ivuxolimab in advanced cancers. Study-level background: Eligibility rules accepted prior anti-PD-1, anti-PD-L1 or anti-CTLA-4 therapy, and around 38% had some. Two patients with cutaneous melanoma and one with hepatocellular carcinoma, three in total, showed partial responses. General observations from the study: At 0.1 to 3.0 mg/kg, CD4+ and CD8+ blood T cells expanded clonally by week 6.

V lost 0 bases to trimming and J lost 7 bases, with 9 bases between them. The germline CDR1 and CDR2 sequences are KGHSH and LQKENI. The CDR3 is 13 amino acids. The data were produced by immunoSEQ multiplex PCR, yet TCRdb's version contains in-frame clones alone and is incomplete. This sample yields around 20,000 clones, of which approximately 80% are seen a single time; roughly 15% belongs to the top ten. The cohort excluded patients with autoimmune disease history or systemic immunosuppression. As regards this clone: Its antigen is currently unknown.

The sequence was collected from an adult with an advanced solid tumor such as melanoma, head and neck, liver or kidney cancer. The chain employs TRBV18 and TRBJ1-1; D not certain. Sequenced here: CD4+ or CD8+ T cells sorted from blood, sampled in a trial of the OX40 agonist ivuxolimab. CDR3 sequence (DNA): TGTGCCAGCTCACCACCGGGCGAGAATGAAGCTTTCTTT. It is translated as CASSPPGENEAFF.